This entry lists 32 T cell receptor beta chains sequenced from one sample in a study of cytomegalovirus exposure and HLA in healthy donors. 60 Vbeta and 13 Jbeta primers were used in PCR. Profiled with immunoSEQ multiplex PCR; TCRdb holds only in-frame clones, not every one. The table includes some 130,000 clones, 70% to 80% detected once. Source material: PBMCs. Every receptor here comes from a female donor in good health and CMV-seronegative.

Details on this clone: The sample has other DNA sequences that encode this CDR3 too. This rearrangement joins TRBV2 to TRBJ1-5; tentative D call: TRBD1 (5 bases). The CDR3 consists of 13 residues. Looked up from germline, CDR1 is SNHLY and CDR2 is FYNNEI. The germline V and J ends were trimmed by 4 bases and 1 base, with 5 bases remaining between them. CDR3 amino acids: CASSAGSNQPQHF. In DNA form, the CDR3 reads TGTGCCAGCAGTGCAGGGAGCAATCAGCCCCAGCATTTT. Together with reference TRBV2 and TRBJ1-5, the CDR3 gives the full variable domain: EPEVTQTPSHQVTQMGQEVILRCVPISNHLYFYWYRQILGQKVEFLVSFYNNEISEKSEIFDDQFSVERPDGSNFTLKIRSTKLEDSAMYFCASSAGSNQPQHFGDGTRLSIL.

J is TRBJ2-5 and V is TRBV4-3; 15 nucleotides agree with TRBD2. The CDR3 loop spans 20 amino acids. The V and J ends lost 4 bases and 0 bases, in that order; junction bases with no gene match: 12. Looked up from germline, CDR1 is LGHNA and CDR2 is YSLEER. CDR3 nucleotides: TGCGCCAGCAGCCTTGGGACTAGCGGGGGGACATGGACGTACCAAGAGACCCAGTACTTC. Its protein product is CASSLGTSGGTWTYQETQYF.

Here the CDR3 reads CASSLWDRTYEQYF. The CDR3 DNA follows: TGTGCCAGCAGCCTCTGGGACAGGACCTACGAGCAGTACTTC. The chain is built from TRBV7-9 and TRBJ2-7; 8 bases map to TRBD1. Per the germline V gene, CDR1 is SEHNR and CDR2 is FQNEAQ (reference sequence). The CDR3 extends over 14 amino acids. Germline trimming cut 5 bases from V and 2 bases from J; bases unmatched to any gene: 5.

The rearrangement uses TRBV7-2 and TRBJ2-7; TRBD1 is a possible D gene (6 bases). Trimming cost V 4 bases and J 3 bases, with 13 bases left between them. The CDR3 contains 14 residues. Germline values: CDR1 SGHTA, CDR2 FQGNSA. CDR3 sequence (DNA): TGTGCCAGCAGCTCCCGGACAGACTACTACGAGCAGTACTTC. Translating gives CASSSRTDYYEQYF.

The chain employs TRBV7-2 and TRBJ1-6, with D hard to call. This CDR3 has 13 amino acids. CDR1 and CDR2 (germline): SGHTA, FQGNSA. V lost 3 bases, J lost 8 bases, and 8 bases lay in between. CDR3 protein: CASSFGFDSPLHF. DNA of the CDR3: TGTGCCAGCAGCTTTGGCTTTGATTCACCCCTCCACTTT.

This clone was observed a few times. This rearrangement joins TRBV6-1 to TRBJ2-3; D not certain. V was pared by 6 bases and J by 3 bases, with 16 bases between. The CDR3 has 15 residues. Germline V gives CDR1 MNHNS, CDR2 SASEGT. This CDR3 reads CASSRDWMSTDTQYF. In DNA form, the CDR3 reads TGTGCCAGCAGCCGTGACTGGATGTCAACAGATACGCAGTATTTT.

The chain links TRBV5-6 to TRBJ2-4; weak D call: TRBD1 (7 bases). The CDR3 covers 18 residues. Trimming removed 0 bases at V and 7 bases at J, with 23 bases between. Germline V gene data show CDR1 as SGHDT and CDR2 as YYEEEE. The CDR3 nucleotides are TGTGCCAGCAGCTTGGGAGGGACAGATCTTGTAGGGGGGAACATTCAGTACTTC. Encoded protein: CASSLGGTDLVGGNIQYF.

This clone showed up just a few times. The chain combines TRBV10-3 with TRBJ2-7; 11 nucleotides line up with TRBD1. The CDR3 consists of 15 residues. Germline-derived CDR1 and CDR2 are ENHRY and SYGVKD. Losses at the gene ends were 2 bases for V and 3 bases for J; bases not matched to a gene: 3. The CDR3 coding sequence is TGTGCCATCAGTGAGCCCGGGACAGGGGGCTACGAGCAGTACTTC. Residues: CAISEPGTGGYEQYF.

V usage is TRBV2 and J usage is TRBJ1-1; D remains ambiguous. The CDR3 contains 12 residues. The V gene's germline CDR1 is SNHLY and CDR2 FYNNEI. With 7 bases removed from V and 6 bases from J, the gap between germline ends came to 12 bases. CDR3 in amino acids: CASMRDGPEAFF. The CDR3 DNA follows: TGTGCCAGCATGAGGGATGGCCCTGAAGCTTTCTTT.

The chain has TRBV5-4 and TRBJ2-7, with a tentative D call TRBD1 (5 bases). The CDR3 contains 14 residues. Germline-derived CDR1 and CDR2 are SGHNT and YYREEE (reference sequence). V gave up 1 base and J gave up 5 bases, with 13 bases separating them. CDR3 in amino acids: CASSLSRARDEQYF. CDR3 DNA: TGTGCCAGCAGCTTGAGCAGGGCCCGGGACGAGCAGTACTTC.

The chain carries TRBV7-2 and TRBJ2-3; a possible D gene is TRBD2 (6 bases). The V end was cut by 7 bases, the J end by 2 bases, with 16 bases between. The CDR3 runs 15 residues. The germline gives CDR1 SGHTA, CDR2 FQGNSA. The CDR3: CASIDSGVLTDTQYF. The CDR3 DNA sequence: TGTGCCAGCATAGATAGCGGAGTACTCACAGATACGCAGTATTTT.

The chain links TRBV9 to TRBJ2-7; 8 bases are shared with TRBD2. The V and J ends lost 4 bases and 4 bases, in that order; junction bases with no gene match: 10. Per the germline V gene, CDR1 is SGDLS and CDR2 is YYNGEE. The CDR3 sequence is 15 residues long. The CDR3 DNA reads as TGTGCCAGCAGCTTACGGGAGGGCAGGGGATACGAGCAGTACTTC. Translating it yields CASSLREGRGYEQYF.

J is TRBJ2-5 and V is TRBV6-4; unclear D gene. V was clipped by 6 bases and J by 1 base, with 9 bases between them. This CDR3 region has 13 residues. CDR1 and CDR2 from the germline V gene are MRHNA and SNTAGT. CDR3 sequence reads: CASSVTPQETQYF. The CDR3 DNA reads as TGTGCCAGCAGCGTGACACCCCAAGAGACCCAGTACTTC.

Comments on this clone: An end of the junction does not agree with germline; a read error may underlie this. The chain joins TRBV19 to TRBJ2-4, with D unclear. Germline V gene lookup returns CDR1 LNHDA and CDR2 SQIVND (reference sequence). This CDR3 region has 13 residues. DNA of the CDR3: TGTGCCAGTAGTCCCGGCTCATTCGCGGAATCGATCTTC. It yields the protein CASSPGSFAESIF.

Details on this clone: One end of the junction varies from germline; a read error may be responsible. CDR3 residues: CASSPSVSDDYNEQFF. The CDR3 nucleotides are TGTGCTAGCAGCCCTTCCGTAAGCGATGATTACAATGAGCAGTTCTTC. The gene calls are TRBV7-7 and TRBJ2-1; D is unclear. Germline V gene lookup returns CDR1 SSHAT and CDR2 FNYEAQ (reference sequence). The CDR3 length is 16 residues.

This clone was detected a few times. J is TRBJ2-3 and V is TRBV30; 9 bases are a match to TRBD2. The CDR3 runs 16 residues. From germline, CDR1 is GTSNPN and CDR2 SVGIG (reference sequence). Trimming took 0 bases from V and 2 from J; bases not matched to a gene: 6. The CDR3 coding sequence is TGTGCCTGGAGTGTAAAGGCGGGGGGGGTCACAGATACGCAGTATTTT. Its translation: CAWSVKAGGVTDTQYF.

The V call is TRBV5-8, the J call TRBJ2-7, with a possible D match to TRBD2 (5 bases). V was trimmed by 7 bases and J by 2 bases, leaving 13 bases between them. CDR1 is SGHTS and CDR2 is YDEGEE in the germline V gene. CDR3 size: 13 residues. CDR3 sequence (DNA): TGTGCCAGCTCTTACGGGGTACCCTACGAGCAGTACTTC. This translates into CASSYGVPYEQYF.

The chain is built from TRBV27 and TRBJ1-4, with D possibly matching TRBD1 (5 bases). V lost 4 bases and J 7 bases, leaving 13 bases between the germline ends. This CDR3 has 14 residues. The germline gives CDR1 MNHEY, CDR2 SMNVEV (reference sequence). The CDR3 spells CASSSGLNFEKLFF. For the CDR3, the DNA is TGTGCCAGCAGTTCGGGACTGAATTTTGAAAAACTGTTTTTT.

The chain links TRBV9 to TRBJ2-1; 10 nucleotides line up with TRBD2. V dropped 3 bases and J dropped 6; count of bases not matched to a gene: 6. Germline V gene data show CDR1 as SGDLS and CDR2 as YYNGEE. This CDR3 spans 15 amino acids. CDR3 sequence reads: CASSAPGTSANEQFF. Written as DNA, the CDR3 is TGTGCCAGCAGCGCACCCGGGACTAGCGCCAATGAGCAGTTCTTC.

The J gene is TRBJ2-6, the V gene TRBV30; 7 positions agree with TRBD2. V dropped 8 bases and J dropped 2; count of bases not matched to a gene: 6. This CDR3 is 14 amino acids long. Germline lookup yields CDR1 GTSNPN and CDR2 SVGIG (reference sequence). The CDR3 loop reads CAGTSDPGANVLTF. The CDR3 DNA reads TGTGCCGGTACTAGCGACCCTGGGGCCAACGTCCTGACTTTC.

The chain has TRBV5-1 and TRBJ2-3, with 12 nucleotides matching TRBD1. Unmatched junction bases numbered 8, after V lost 4 bases and J lost 5 bases. CDR1 is SGHRS, CDR2 YFSETQ, per germline. The CDR3 totals 16 residues. The CDR3 sequence is CASSNRDRGPLDTQYF. CDR3 bases: TGCGCCAGCAGCAACCGGGACAGGGGGCCGCTAGATACGCAGTATTTT.

This clone was recorded a few times. The V gene is TRBV6-6, the J gene TRBJ1-2; D is possibly TRBD1 (5 bases). The CDR3 covers 14 residues. The germline gives CDR1 MNHNY, CDR2 SVGAGI (reference sequence). V shed 2 bases and J shed 2 bases, with 9 bases lying between them. CDR3 DNA sequence: TGTGCCAGCAGTTACGGGGGAGGGAACTATGGCTACACCTTC. The encoded protein is CASSYGGGNYGYTF.

The CDR3 is CASSLNVQGKRSGYTF. The CDR3 nucleotides read TGTGCCAGCAGCTTGAATGTTCAGGGGAAACGGAGTGGCTACACCTTC. The J gene is TRBJ1-2, the V gene TRBV7-9; possibly TRBD1 for D (6 bases). Trimming took 3 bases from V and 7 from J, leaving 21 bases between them. The CDR3 spans 16 residues. Germline CDR1 is SEHNR and CDR2 is FQNEAQ (reference sequence).

The V call is TRBV7-3, the J call TRBJ1-6, with D unclear. The CDR3 length is 15 residues. Germline CDR1 is SGHTA and CDR2 is FQGTGA. The V gene lost 2 bases and the J gene lost 10 bases, with 15 bases spanning the gap. CDR3: CASSLEVSFRSPLHF. The CDR3 DNA reads TGTGCCAGCAGCTTAGAGGTTAGCTTTCGGTCACCCCTCCACTTT. The full variable domain, with the rest looked up from reference TRBV7-3 and TRBJ1-6, is GAGVSQTPSNKVTEKGKYVELRCDPISGHTALYWYRQSLGQGPEFLIYFQGTGAADDSGLPNDRFFAVRPEGSVSTLKIQRTERGDSAVYLCASSLEVSFRSPLHFGNGTRLTVT.

The chain couples TRBV7-8 to TRBJ2-1; tentative D call: TRBD2 (7 bases). CDR3 length equals 14 residues. Germline V gives CDR1 SGHVS, CDR2 FQNEAQ. Trimming removed 2 bases from V and 10 bases from J, with 15 bases in between. The chain's CDR3 is CASSLLRGEGEQFF. In nucleotides, the CDR3 is TGTGCCAGCAGCTTACTAAGGGGGGAGGGGGAGCAGTTCTTC.

This chain joins TRBV11-3 and TRBJ2-1, with a weak D call TRBD1 (5 bases). CDR1 is SGHNT and CDR2 is YENEEA in the germline V gene. V was shortened by 5 bases and J by 9 bases, with 11 bases between the two germline ends. The CDR3 consists of 12 residues. The CDR3 DNA follows: TGTGCCAGCAGCCCCGTCAGGGCTGAGCAGTTCTTC. Protein sequence: CASSPVRAEQFF.

V is TRBV6-5 and J is TRBJ1-1; no definite D call. Germline loops: CDR1 MNHEY, CDR2 SVGAGI. This CDR3 is 13 amino acids long. Trimming removed 5 bases at V and 0 bases at J, with 7 bases between. CDR3 in amino acids: CASSPTVNTEAFF. The CDR3 DNA reads TGTGCCAGCAGTCCAACAGTGAACACTGAAGCTTTCTTT.

The gene calls are TRBV7-9 and TRBJ2-1; 11 positions match TRBD2. The germline CDR1 and CDR2 sequences are SEHNR and FQNEAQ (reference sequence). CDR3 size: 15 residues. V lost 5 bases and J lost 9; bases outside the gene matches: 9. The CDR3 sequence is CASSETSGGHSEQFF. The CDR3, as DNA: TGTGCCAGCAGCGAAACTAGCGGGGGTCACAGTGAGCAGTTCTTC.

The V and J genes are TRBV4-3 and TRBJ2-1; 11 bases are shared with TRBD2. The CDR3 length is 16 residues. From germline, CDR1 is LGHNA and CDR2 YSLEER. Germline trimming cut 0 bases from V and 6 bases from J; bases unmatched to any gene: 4. The CDR3 region is CASSQEGTSGPNEQFF. Written as DNA, the CDR3 is TGCGCCAGCAGCCAAGAAGGGACTAGCGGTCCCAATGAGCAGTTCTTC.

V is TRBV27 and J is TRBJ2-7; possible D gene TRBD1, 5 bases. The CDR3 length is 14 residues. V lost 3 bases, J lost 1 base, and 10 bases lay in between. Per the germline V gene, CDR1 is MNHEY and CDR2 is SMNVEV (reference sequence). CDR3 amino acids: CASSFNRQSYEQYF. DNA of the CDR3: TGTGCCAGCAGTTTCAACCGACAGTCCTACGAGCAGTACTTC.

The J gene is TRBJ2-7, the V gene TRBV7-8; TRBD2 matches at 8 bases. This CDR3 region has 16 residues. The germline gives CDR1 SGHVS, CDR2 FQNEAQ. Losses at the gene ends were 1 base for V and 0 bases for J; bases not matched to a gene: 5. CDR3 sequence: CASSLDQRGSSYEQYF. For the CDR3, the DNA is TGTGCCAGCAGCTTAGACCAGCGGGGGAGCTCCTACGAGCAGTACTTC.

The V gene is TRBV4-1, the J gene TRBJ2-7; D uncertain. The CDR3 has 15 amino acids. Germline V gene data show CDR1 as MGHRA and CDR2 as YSYEKL. V lost 1 base and J 6 bases, leaving 16 bases between the germline ends. The CDR3 is CASSQAPPSSGEQYF. CDR3 bases: TGCGCCAGCAGCCAAGCCCCCCCCTCCTCGGGCGAGCAGTACTTC.